The T cell receptor beta chain under discussion was sequenced for a study of blood T cell repertoires in COVID-19 (dated by TCRdb to 2018 to 2020). Study-wide context: The collaborator samples originated in the United States, Italy and Spain and spanned the acute and convalescent phases of COVID-19. The material from the prospective study consisted of cDNA or gDNA derived from T cells, B-cell-depleted T cells, or PBMCs. The dataset comprised deeply sampled blood TCRbeta repertoires from subjects exposed to, actively infected with, or recovered from COVID-19. A freely available public database, intended as a resource for researchers studying the immune response to SARS-CoV-2, is where the repertoires were released. Samples came from the ongoing ImmuneRACE study (first 160 participants) plus 1,254 subjects from 6 global collaborators. Nearly every sample came with metadata listing a de-identified subject ID, COVID-19 status, age in years and sex. Where HLA class I and class II types were available, the types were taken from metadata supplied by the sample provider, not from assay-based typing. Overall study results and their limits: How much clinical and demographic metadata was included differed by source and by participant, and the metadata was provided uncurated.

TCRbeta CDR3 regions were amplified from genomic DNA by means of the immunoSEQ Assay, a bias-controlled multiplex PCR. As for the original processing: The number of nucleated cells in each sample was estimated from the amplification of reference gene primers within the assay. Sequence reads were collapsed and filtered to measure the absolute abundance of every unique TCRbeta CDR3 rearrangement. For each sample, productive Simpson clonality was calculated by taking the square root of Simpson's diversity index across productive rearrangements. TCRdb re-hosts the immuneACCESS table, in-frame sequences only. Its copies lack some clones; in the studies checked, an unresolved V gene accounts for under half of them, and the cause for the rest is not known. From that table come the V and J calls and clone size; the DNA was used to work out D and trimming. The sample profile shows more than 95,000 clones; about 80% of them were found once. The ten largest clonotypes hold about 39% of the sample.

Inclusive of the bounding cysteine and phenylalanine, the CDR3 is 14 residues long. The entry retains the CDR3 DNA only, 42 bases that are in frame from base 1. V gives up 10 bases and J gives up 5 bases, and the segment between their germline ends measures 18 bases. The sample holds a few counts of this clone. The clone's antigen remains unknown. No much larger clone is present one base from it, and per-base qualities are unavailable. Each collaborating institution followed its own protocols to collect whole blood in K2EDTA tubes. For TCRbeta analysis, collaborators shipped samples in one of three forms: frozen whole blood, isolated PBMCs, or DNA extracted from either of those sample types.

This clonotype was obtained from a man in his forties or fifties with active or convalescent COVID-19. The sample taken for sequencing was peripheral blood. The chain was built from TRBV6-7 and TRBJ1-5; the D gene is perhaps TRBD1, from 6 matching bases. TRBV6-7 is an ORF for which the function is uncertain. The DNA is TGTGCCACCACATTACGAGGGGGATATCAGCCCCAGCATTTT. It codes for CATTLRGGYQPQHF.